A selection of T cell receptor beta chains follows, all from one sample in a study of tumor-infiltrating lymphocytes in oesophageal squamous cell carcinoma. TCRdb re-derived calls from the PCR reads in MiXCR, one entry per CDR3 protein. The table records about 22,000 distinct CDR3 sequences, over 30% of them present only once. The sequenced material came from esophageal tumor tissue. Receptors originate from a female donor with esophageal squamous cell carcinoma. Each CDR3 is given with its conserved first and last residue. The order of the fields is CDR3 length, clone size, J gene, V gene, D gene, CDR3 DNA, CDR3 protein. The D gene is left open where the match is weak. A clone size is listed for some rows: how often the clone was seen (once, few, many), or a class if it is expanded.

13 | few | TRBJ2-7 | TRBV11-2 | TRBD1 | TGTGCCAGCAGGCATACAGGGGTCTACGAGCAGTACTTC | CASRHTGVYEQYF
16 | many | TRBJ2-3 | TRBV5-1 | TRBD2 | TGCGCCAGCAGCTTGGAGGTTAGCGGGAGGGCAGATACGCAGTATTTT | CASSLEVSGRADTQYF
14 | large | TRBJ2-1 | TRBV27 | - | TGTGCCAGCAGTTTAGGAGGGGGGTCTTTTGAGCAGTTCTTC | CASSLGGGSFEQFF
15 | many | TRBJ2-3 | TRBV28 | - | TGTGCCAGCAGGGTCAGGGTAGGTGGGACAGATACGCAGTATTTT | CASRVRVGGTDTQYF
14 | - | TRBJ2-3 | TRBV19 | TRBD1 | TGTGCCAGTAATCCCGGACAGGGATCAGATACGCAGTATTTT | CASNPGQGSDTQYF
14 | medium-sized | TRBJ2-5 | TRBV7-2 | TRBD2 | TGTGCCAGCAGAATAGCGGGGGGGGGAGAGACCCAGTACTTC | CASRIAGGGETQYF
17 | - | TRBJ1-4 | TRBV5-4 | - | TGTGCCAGCAGCTTGAAGGGAAGGGGGTCAAATAATGAAAAACTGTTTTTT | CASSLKGRGSNNEKLFF
14 | many | TRBJ1-5 | TRBV12-3/TRBV12-4 | TRBD1 | TGTGCCAGCAACCCGGGACAGAAGGATCAGCCCCAGCATTTT | CASNPGQKDQPQHF
17 | few | TRBJ2-1 | TRBV20-1 | - | TGCAGTGCTAGAGATATCCAGGCCGTCGGTCCCACAAATGAGCAGTTCTTC | CSARDIQAVGPTNEQFF
14 | - | TRBJ1-1 | TRBV7-2 | TRBD1 | TGTGCCAGCAGCTTAGCGGGACAGGGGACTGAAGCTTTCTTT | CASSLAGQGTEAFF
17 | many | TRBJ2-5 | TRBV6-1 | TRBD1 | TGTGCCAGCAGTGAATTGACAGGGGGCGCTTCTGGGGAGACCCAGTACTTC | CASSELTGGASGETQYF
15 | many | TRBJ2-5 | TRBV7-7 | TRBD2 | TGTGCTAGCAGCCCCCGACTAGCGGGTGTGGAGACCCAGTACTTC | CASSPRLAGVETQYF
15 | - | TRBJ1-5 | TRBV28 | - | TGTGCCAGCAGTAGACAGGTCTCGTCGGGTCAGCCCCAGCATTTT | CASSRQVSSGQPQHF
14 | - | TRBJ2-3 | TRBV5-1 | - | TGCGCCAGCACCGAAGGCCAGTCCACAGATACGCAGTATTTT | CASTEGQSTDTQYF
14 | - | TRBJ1-1 | TRBV7-2 | - | TGTGCCAGCAGCCACACAGGGAAGAACACTGAAGCTTTCTTT | CASSHTGKNTEAFF
16 | many | TRBJ2-3 | TRBV7-9 | TRBD2 | TGTGCCAGCAGCTTCTTACAAGCGGGGGGCACAGATACGCAGTATTTT | CASSFLQAGGTDTQYF
15 | many | TRBJ1-1 | TRBV2 | TRBD1 | TGTGCCAGCAGTGCAAGGACAGGGCGGGGGGCTGAAGCTTTCTTT | CASSARTGRGAEAFF